This T cell receptor beta chain was recovered during a study of T cells in Graves' hyperthyroidism and ophthalmopathy. In the study overall: Peripheral blood specimens were obtained at initial diagnosis, prior to any treatment.

The study's findings and limits: Peripheral blood also featured most of the thyroid clonotypes expanded above 0.001. A 13 V-J signature model discriminated ophthalmopathy versus stable hyperthyroidism.

Germline-derived CDR1 and CDR2 are MDHEN and SYDVKM. The length of the CDR3 is 14 residues. Between the trimmed V and J ends, which lost 8 bases and 0 bases, there was a span of 11 bases. Many counts were recorded for this clonotype. As yet, its antigen is unknown. RNA transcripts were the template for amplifying TCR beta CDR3 regions. HTBI primers were employed in a first-round RT-PCR of the TCR CDR3. Via MiXCR, TCRdb re-called the multiplex PCR reads, giving one row per CDR3 protein. The sample gives about 610,000 distinct CDR3 sequences, roughly 14% of which show up once; around 4% is in the top ten.

This receptor was identified in a woman in her thirties or forties with Graves' ophthalmopathy. The material sequenced was blood. The chain is built from TRBV28 and TRBJ1-3; D is ambiguous. The CDR3 bases are TGTGCCAGCGGGGTAGAGAGCTCTGGAAACACCATATATTTT. This translates into CASGVESSGNTIYF. The full variable domain, with the rest looked up from reference TRBV28 and TRBJ1-3, is DVKVTQSSRYLVKRTGEKVFLECVQDMDHENMFWYRQDPGLGLRLIYFSYDVKMKEKGDIPEGYSVSREKKERFSLILESASTNQTSMYLCASGVESSGNTIYFGEGSWLTVV.